These 2 T cell receptor beta chains originate from one sample sequenced in a study of T cell changes during pregnancy in multiple sclerosis. Libraries were prepared by immunoSEQ multiplex PCR; TCRdb keeps only in-frame clonotypes and omits some of them. The table shows under 85,000 clones, with approximately 90% occurring only once. The specimen was CD4+ T cells from peripheral blood mononuclear cells, collected before pregnancy. All receptors derive from a female donor with multiple sclerosis, enrolled in a pregnancy study.

For the CDR3, the DNA is TGCGCCAGCAGCTACCAGACAGGGGGCATGAACACTGAAGCTTTCTTT. Translated: CASSYQTGGMNTEAFF. The chain is built from TRBV5-1 and TRBJ1-1, with TRBD1 matching over 10 bases. The germline V gene has CDR1 SGHRS and CDR2 YFSETQ. The CDR3 length is 16 residues. With 3 bases clipped from V and 0 bases from J, the junction kept 5 bases outside the gene matches.

The V call is TRBV6-5, the J call TRBJ1-5, with 9 bases that match TRBD1. V was pared by 5 bases and J by 7 bases, with 6 bases of the junction left unmatched. This CDR3 is 14 amino acids long. Per the germline V gene, CDR1 is MNHEY and CDR2 is SVGAGI. DNA for the CDR3: TGTGCCAGCAGTCCAGGGACAGGGAGGCAGCCCCAGCATTTT. Translated: CASSPGTGRQPQHF.